The present TCR beta chain was sequenced within a study of shared clonotypes between healthy human individuals. The CDR3 runs to 14 residues. The J segment lost 4 bases and the V segment lost 3 bases, leaving 5 bases of the junction unmatched. The germline V gene has CDR1 MNHNY and CDR2 SVGAGI (reference sequence). Method: immunoSEQ multiplex PCR; TCRdb's copy keeps in-frame clones and lacks some. The table records about 1 million clones, about 70% of them present only once. The TCR comes from a man aged 18 to 30 in good health. V gene TRBV6-6 combines with J gene TRBJ1-2; TRBD1 aligns across 7 bases. The source material was memory CD4+ T cells sorted from blood. Subset denoted: CD45RA-negative fraction. CDR3 sequence: CASSYNGQVYGYTF. CDR3 nucleotide sequence: TGTGCCAGCAGTTATAATGGACAGGTCTATGGCTACACCTTC.